These 8 T cell receptor beta chains came from one sample sequenced in a study of PD-L1 blockade in urothelial cancer. Data came from immunoSEQ multiplex PCR; TCRdb stores just in-frame clones and leaves some out. The data show more than 75,000 clones, 90% seen once. This material consisted of PBMCs, taken around atezolizumab (anti-PD-L1) treatment. Receptor source: a man aged 60 to 75 with urothelial cancer.

The chain couples TRBV9 to TRBJ2-5, with a tentative D call TRBD2 (5 bases). The V end lost 4 bases, the J end lost 1 base, and 11 bases lay between the germline ends. Germline CDR1 and CDR2: SGDLS and YYNGEE. The CDR3 is 14 amino acids. CDR3 loop: CASSRSGFQETQYF. CDR3 bases: TGTGCCAGCAGCCGAAGCGGATTCCAAGAGACCCAGTACTTC.

This chain uses TRBV2 with TRBJ2-5; weak D call: TRBD2 (6 bases). The V gene's germline CDR1 is SNHLY and CDR2 FYNNEI. CDR3 length: 13 residues. Trimming took 3 bases from V and 4 from J, leaving 9 bases between them. The CDR3 reads CASSDTSRETQYF. CDR3 bases: TGTGCCAGCAGTGACACTAGCCGAGAGACCCAGTACTTC.

V gene TRBV30 combines with J gene TRBJ2-6, with unresolved D. This CDR3 is 13 amino acids long. CDR1 GTSNPN and CDR2 SVGIG come from the germline V gene (reference sequence). Trimming pared 5 bases from V and 0 bases from J, leaving 5 bases between. The CDR3 DNA follows: TGTGCCTGGCAGATCTCTGGGGCCAACGTCCTGACTTTC. It encodes CAWQISGANVLTF.

This chain joins TRBV2 and TRBJ2-5; D possibly corresponds to TRBD2 (6 bases). The CDR3 has 15 amino acids. Trimming took off 7 bases at V and 5 bases at J, with 20 bases between the two ends. Germline CDR1 SNHLY, CDR2 FYNNEI. CDR3 coding DNA: TGTGCCAGCACCCCCTGGAGAGGGACTGGGGAGACCCAGTACTTC. It codes for CASTPWRGTGETQYF.

The chain combines TRBV5-1 with TRBJ2-2; 11 bases agree with TRBD1. J gave up 2 bases and V 4 bases, and 4 bases lay outside the gene matches. The CDR3 runs to 16 residues. Germline V gene lookup returns CDR1 SGHRS and CDR2 YFSETQ. The CDR3 sequence: CASSERTGGNTGELFF. CDR3 sequence (DNA): TGCGCCAGCAGCGAAAGGACAGGGGGCAACACCGGGGAGCTGTTTTTT.

The V and J genes are TRBV18 and TRBJ1-6; D unclear. Trimming took off 6 bases at V and 2 bases at J, with 5 bases between the two ends. This CDR3 is built from 13 residues. The germline V gene has CDR1 KGHSH and CDR2 LQKENI. DNA for the CDR3: TGTGCCAGCTCGCTAACCTATAATTCACCCCTCCACTTT. Translated: CASSLTYNSPLHF.

The rearrangement joins TRBV6-6 to TRBJ2-1, with D tentatively TRBD1 (6 bases). Trimming removed 9 bases from V and 3 bases from J, with 12 bases in between. The CDR3 length is 13 residues. Germline V gene lookup returns CDR1 MNHNY and CDR2 SVGAGI (reference sequence). The CDR3 DNA sequence: TGTGCCAGTACCCCACAGGGCTACAATGAGCAGTTCTTC. Protein sequence: CASTPQGYNEQFF.

V usage is TRBV28 and J usage is TRBJ1-5, with 10 bases lining up with TRBD1. Per germline, CDR1 MDHEN and CDR2 SYDVKM. With 7 bases clipped from V and 1 base from J, the junction kept 10 bases outside the gene matches. The CDR3 runs to 17 residues. CDR3 nucleotide sequence: TGTGCCAGCACTTACAAACCGGGACAGGGGAGCAATCAGCCCCAGCATTTT. Its protein product is CASTYKPGQGSNQPQHF. Together with reference TRBV28 and TRBJ1-5, the CDR3 gives the full variable domain: DVKVTQSSRYLVKRTGEKVFLECVQDMDHENMFWYRQDPGLGLRLIYFSYDVKMKEKGDIPEGYSVSREKKERFSLILESASTNQTSMYLCASTYKPGQGSNQPQHFGDGTRLSIL.